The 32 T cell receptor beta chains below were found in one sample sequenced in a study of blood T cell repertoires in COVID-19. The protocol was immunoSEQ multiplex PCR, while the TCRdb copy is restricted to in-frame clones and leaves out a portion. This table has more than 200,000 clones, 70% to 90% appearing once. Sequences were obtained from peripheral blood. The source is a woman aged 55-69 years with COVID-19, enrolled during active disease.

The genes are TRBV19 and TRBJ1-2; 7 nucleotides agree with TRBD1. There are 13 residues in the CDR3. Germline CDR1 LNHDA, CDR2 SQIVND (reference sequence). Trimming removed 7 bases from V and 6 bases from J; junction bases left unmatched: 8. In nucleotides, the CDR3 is TGTGCCAGTATTGACAGGGAGCCCGATGGCTACACCTTC. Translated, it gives CASIDREPDGYTF.

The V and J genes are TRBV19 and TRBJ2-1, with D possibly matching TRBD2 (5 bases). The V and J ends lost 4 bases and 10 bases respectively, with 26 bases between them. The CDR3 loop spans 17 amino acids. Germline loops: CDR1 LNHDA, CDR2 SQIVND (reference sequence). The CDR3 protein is CASSSQAGKGRRGEQFF. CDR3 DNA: TGTGCCAGTAGTAGTCAAGCTGGTAAAGGGCGACGCGGGGAGCAGTTCTTC.

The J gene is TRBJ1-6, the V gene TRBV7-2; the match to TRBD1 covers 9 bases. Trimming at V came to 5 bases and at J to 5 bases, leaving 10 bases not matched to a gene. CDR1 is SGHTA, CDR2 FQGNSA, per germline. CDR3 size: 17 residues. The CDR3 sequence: CASSQPGQGFHNSPLHF. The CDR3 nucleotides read TGTGCCAGCAGCCAACCGGGACAGGGTTTCCATAATTCACCCCTCCACTTT.

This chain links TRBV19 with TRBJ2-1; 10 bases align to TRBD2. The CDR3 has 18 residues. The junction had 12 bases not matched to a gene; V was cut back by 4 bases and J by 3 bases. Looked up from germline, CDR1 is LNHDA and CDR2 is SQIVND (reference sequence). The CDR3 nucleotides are TGTGCCAGTAGTACCTCCCTCCAACTAGCGGGGAACTACAATGAGCAGTTCTTC. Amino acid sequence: CASSTSLQLAGNYNEQFF.

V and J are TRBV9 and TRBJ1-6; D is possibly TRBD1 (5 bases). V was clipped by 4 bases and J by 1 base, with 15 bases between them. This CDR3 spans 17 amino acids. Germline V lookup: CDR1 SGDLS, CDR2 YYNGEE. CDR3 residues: CASSPTAGWSYNSPLHF. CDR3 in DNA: TGTGCCAGCAGCCCCACCGCAGGGTGGTCCTATAATTCACCCCTCCACTTT.

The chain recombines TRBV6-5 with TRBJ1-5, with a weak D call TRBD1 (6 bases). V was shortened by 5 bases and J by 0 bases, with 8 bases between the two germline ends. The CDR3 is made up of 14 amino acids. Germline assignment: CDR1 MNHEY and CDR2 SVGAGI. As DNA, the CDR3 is TGTGCCAGCAGTCGACAGGATAGCAATCAGCCCCAGCATTTT. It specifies CASSRQDSNQPQHF.

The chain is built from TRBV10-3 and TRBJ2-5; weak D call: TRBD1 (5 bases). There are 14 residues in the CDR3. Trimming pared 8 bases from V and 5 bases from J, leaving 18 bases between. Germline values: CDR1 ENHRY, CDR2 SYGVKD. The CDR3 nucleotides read TGTGCCATCCGGCGGCAGGGCACCGAGGAGACCCAGTACTTC. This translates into CAIRRQGTEETQYF.

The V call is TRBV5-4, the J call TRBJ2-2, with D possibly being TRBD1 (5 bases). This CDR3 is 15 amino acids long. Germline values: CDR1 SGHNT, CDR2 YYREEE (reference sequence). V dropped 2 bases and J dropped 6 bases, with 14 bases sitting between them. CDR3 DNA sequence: TGTGCCAGCAGCTTACCATTGGGGCAGGCCGGGGAGCTGTTTTTT. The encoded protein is CASSLPLGQAGELFF.

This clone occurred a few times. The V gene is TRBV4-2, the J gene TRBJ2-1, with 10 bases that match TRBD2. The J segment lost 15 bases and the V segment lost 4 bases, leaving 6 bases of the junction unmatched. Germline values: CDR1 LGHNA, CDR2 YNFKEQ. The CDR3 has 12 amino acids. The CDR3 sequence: CASSPTSGIRFF. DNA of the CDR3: TGTGCCAGCAGCCCCACTAGCGGGATACGGTTCTTC.

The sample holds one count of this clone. This CDR3 is CASSYRTSQWNEQFF. The CDR3 bases are TGTGCCAGCAGCTACAGGACTAGTCAGTGGAATGAGCAGTTCTTC. This chain uses TRBV11-3 with TRBJ2-1; 7 nucleotides align to TRBD2. The CDR3 loop spans 15 amino acids. Germline lookup yields CDR1 SGHNT and CDR2 YENEEA. Losses at the gene ends were 4 bases for V and 7 bases for J; bases not matched to a gene: 10.

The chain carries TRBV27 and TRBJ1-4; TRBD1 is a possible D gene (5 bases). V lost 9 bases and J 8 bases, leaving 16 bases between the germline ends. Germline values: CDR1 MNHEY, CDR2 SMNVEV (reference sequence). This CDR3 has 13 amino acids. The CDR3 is CASTGPREEKLFF. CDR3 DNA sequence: TGTGCCAGTACAGGACCGAGAGAAGAAAAACTGTTTTTT. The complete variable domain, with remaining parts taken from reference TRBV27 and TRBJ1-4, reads EAQVTQNPRYLITVTGKKLTVTCSQNMNHEYMSWYRQDPGLGLRQIYYSMNVEVTDKGDVPEGYKVSRKEKRNFPLILESPSPNQTSLYFCASTGPREEKLFFGSGTQLSVL.

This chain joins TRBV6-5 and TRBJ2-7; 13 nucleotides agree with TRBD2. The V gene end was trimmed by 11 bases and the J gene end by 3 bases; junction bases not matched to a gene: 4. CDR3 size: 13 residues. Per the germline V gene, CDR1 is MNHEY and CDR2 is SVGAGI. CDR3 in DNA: TGTGCCGCGACTAGCGGGAGGCTCTACGAGCAGTACTTC. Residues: CAATSGRLYEQYF.

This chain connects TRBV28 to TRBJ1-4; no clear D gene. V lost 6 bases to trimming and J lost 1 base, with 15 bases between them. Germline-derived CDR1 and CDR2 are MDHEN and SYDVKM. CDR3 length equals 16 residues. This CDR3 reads CASSLEEGRTNEKLFF. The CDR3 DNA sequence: TGTGCCAGCAGCCTTGAGGAGGGCCGAACTAATGAAAAACTGTTTTTT.

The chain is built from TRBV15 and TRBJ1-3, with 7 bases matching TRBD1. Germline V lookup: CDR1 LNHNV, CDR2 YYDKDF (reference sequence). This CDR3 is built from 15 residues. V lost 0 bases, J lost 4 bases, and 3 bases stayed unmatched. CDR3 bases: TGTGCCACCAGCAGAGAGTACAGGGGAGGAAACACCATATATTTT. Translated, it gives CATSREYRGGNTIYF. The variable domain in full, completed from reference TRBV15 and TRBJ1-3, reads DAMVIQNPRYQVTQFGKPVTLSCSQTLNHNVMYWYQQKSSQAPKLLFHYYDKDFNNEADTPDNFQSRRPNTSFCFLDIRSPGLGDTAMYLCATSREYRGGNTIYFGEGSWLTVV.

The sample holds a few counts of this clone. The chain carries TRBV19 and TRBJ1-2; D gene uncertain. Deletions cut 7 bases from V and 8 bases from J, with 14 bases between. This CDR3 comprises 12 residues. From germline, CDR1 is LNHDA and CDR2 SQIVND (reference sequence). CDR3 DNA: TGTGCCAGTAATATCGGGGTTAAGGGCTACACCTTC. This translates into CASNIGVKGYTF.

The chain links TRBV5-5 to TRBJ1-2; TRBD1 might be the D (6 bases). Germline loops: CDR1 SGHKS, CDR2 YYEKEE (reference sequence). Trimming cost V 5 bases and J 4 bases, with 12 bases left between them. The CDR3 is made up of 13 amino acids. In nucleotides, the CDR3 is TGTGCCAGCAGACGGACAGACGCCTATGGCTACACCTTC. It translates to CASRRTDAYGYTF.

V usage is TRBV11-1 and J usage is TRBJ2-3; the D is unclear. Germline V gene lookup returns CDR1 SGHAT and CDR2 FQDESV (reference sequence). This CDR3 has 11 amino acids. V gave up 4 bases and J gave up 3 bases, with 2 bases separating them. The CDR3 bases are TGTGCCAGCAGCTCGACAGATACGCAGTATTTT. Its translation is CASSSTDTQYF.

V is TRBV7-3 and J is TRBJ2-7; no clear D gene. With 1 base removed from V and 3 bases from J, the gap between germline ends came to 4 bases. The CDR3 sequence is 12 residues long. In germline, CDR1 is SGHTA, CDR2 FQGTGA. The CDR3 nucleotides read TGTGCCAGCAGCTTAAGGCTCTACGAGCAGTACTTC. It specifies CASSLRLYEQYF.

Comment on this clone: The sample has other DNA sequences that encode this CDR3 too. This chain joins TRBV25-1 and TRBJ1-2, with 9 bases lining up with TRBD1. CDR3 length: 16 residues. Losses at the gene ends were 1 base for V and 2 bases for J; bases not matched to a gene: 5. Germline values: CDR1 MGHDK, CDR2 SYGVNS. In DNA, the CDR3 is TGTGCCAGCAGTGAATGGGAAGGACAGGGGAACTATGGCTACACCTTC. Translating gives CASSEWEGQGNYGYTF.

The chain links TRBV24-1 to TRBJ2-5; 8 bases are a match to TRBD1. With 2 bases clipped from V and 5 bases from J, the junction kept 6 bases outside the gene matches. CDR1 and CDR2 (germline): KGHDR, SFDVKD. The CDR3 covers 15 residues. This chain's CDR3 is CATSDSTGGLETQYF. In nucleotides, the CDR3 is TGTGCCACCAGTGATTCCACAGGGGGTTTGGAGACCCAGTACTTC.

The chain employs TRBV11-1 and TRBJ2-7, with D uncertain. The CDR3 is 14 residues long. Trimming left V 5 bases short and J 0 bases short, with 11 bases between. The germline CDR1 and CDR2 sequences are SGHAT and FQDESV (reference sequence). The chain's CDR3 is CASSPEASSYEQYF. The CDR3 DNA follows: TGTGCCAGCAGCCCAGAGGCTAGCTCCTACGAGCAGTACTTC.

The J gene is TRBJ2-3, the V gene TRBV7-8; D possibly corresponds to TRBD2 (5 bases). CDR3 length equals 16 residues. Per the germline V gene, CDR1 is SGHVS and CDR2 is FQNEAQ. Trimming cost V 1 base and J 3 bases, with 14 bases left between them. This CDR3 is CASSLVRGSRTDTQYF. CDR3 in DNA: TGTGCCAGCAGCTTAGTACGTGGGAGTCGTACAGATACGCAGTATTTT.

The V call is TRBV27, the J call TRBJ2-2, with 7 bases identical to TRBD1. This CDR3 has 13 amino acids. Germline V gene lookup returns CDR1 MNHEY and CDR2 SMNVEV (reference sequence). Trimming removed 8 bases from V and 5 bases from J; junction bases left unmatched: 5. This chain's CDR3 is CASRKTGTGELFF. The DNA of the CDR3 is TGTGCCAGCCGCAAGACAGGGACCGGGGAGCTGTTTTTT.

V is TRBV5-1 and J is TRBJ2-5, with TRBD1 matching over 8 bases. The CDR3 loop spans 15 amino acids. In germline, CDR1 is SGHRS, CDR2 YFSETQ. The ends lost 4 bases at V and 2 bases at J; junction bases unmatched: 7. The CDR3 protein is CASSKIYRGQETQYF. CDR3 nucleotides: TGCGCCAGCAGCAAAATCTACAGGGGGCAAGAGACCCAGTACTTC.

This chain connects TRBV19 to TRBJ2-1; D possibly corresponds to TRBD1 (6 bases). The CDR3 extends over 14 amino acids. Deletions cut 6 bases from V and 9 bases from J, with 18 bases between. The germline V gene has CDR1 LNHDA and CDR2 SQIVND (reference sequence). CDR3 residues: CASSRGERTGEQFF. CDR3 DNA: TGTGCCAGTAGCAGGGGAGAGCGGACGGGTGAGCAGTTCTTC.

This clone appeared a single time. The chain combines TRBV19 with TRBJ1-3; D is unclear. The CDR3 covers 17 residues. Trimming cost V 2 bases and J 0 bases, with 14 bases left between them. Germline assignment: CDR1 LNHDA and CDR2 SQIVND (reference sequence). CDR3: CASSIFPPVRSGNTIYF. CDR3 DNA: TGTGCCAGTAGTATATTTCCCCCAGTCCGCTCTGGAAACACCATATATTTT.

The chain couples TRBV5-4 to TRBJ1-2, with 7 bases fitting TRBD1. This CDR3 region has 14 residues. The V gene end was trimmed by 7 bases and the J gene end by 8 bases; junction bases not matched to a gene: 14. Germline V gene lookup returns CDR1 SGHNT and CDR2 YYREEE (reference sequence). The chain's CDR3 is CASENQGELWGYTF. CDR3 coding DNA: TGTGCCAGCGAAAACCAGGGGGAGCTATGGGGCTACACCTTC. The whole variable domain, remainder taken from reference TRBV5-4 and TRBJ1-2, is ETGVTQSPTHLIKTRGQQVTLRCSSQSGHNTVSWYQQALGQGPQFIFQYYREEENGRGNFPPRFSGLQFPNYSSELNVNALELDDSALYLCASENQGELWGYTFGSGTRLTVV.

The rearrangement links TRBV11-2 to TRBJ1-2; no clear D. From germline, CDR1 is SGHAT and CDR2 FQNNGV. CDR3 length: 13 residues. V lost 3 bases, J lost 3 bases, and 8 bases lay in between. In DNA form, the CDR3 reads TGTGCCAGCAGCTTGTTCCGAGACTATGGCTACACCTTC. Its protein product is CASSLFRDYGYTF.

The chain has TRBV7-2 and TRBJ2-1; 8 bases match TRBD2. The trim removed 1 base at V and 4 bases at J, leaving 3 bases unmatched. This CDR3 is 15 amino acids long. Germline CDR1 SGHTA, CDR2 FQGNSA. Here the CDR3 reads CASSLEVAGYNEQFF. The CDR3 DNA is TGTGCCAGCAGCTTAGAAGTAGCGGGATACAATGAGCAGTTCTTC.

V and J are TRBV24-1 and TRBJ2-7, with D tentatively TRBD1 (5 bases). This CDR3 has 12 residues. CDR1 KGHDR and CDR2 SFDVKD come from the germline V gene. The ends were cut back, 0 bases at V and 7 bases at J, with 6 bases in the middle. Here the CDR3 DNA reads TGTGCCACCAGTGATTTGAGGGGAGAGCAGTACTTC. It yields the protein CATSDLRGEQYF.

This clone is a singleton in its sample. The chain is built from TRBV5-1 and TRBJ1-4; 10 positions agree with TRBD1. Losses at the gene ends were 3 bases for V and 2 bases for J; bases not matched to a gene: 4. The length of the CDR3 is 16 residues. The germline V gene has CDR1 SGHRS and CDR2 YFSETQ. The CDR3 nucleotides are TGCGCCAGCAGCTCTAGACAGGGGGCGACTAATGAAAAACTGTTTTTT. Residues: CASSSRQGATNEKLFF.

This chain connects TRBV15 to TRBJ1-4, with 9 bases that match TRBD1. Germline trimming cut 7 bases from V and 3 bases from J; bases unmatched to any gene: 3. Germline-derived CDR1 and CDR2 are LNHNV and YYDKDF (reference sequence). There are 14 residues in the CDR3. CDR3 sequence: CATKQGAANEKLFF. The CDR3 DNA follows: TGTGCCACCAAACAGGGGGCGGCTAATGAAAAACTGTTTTTT.